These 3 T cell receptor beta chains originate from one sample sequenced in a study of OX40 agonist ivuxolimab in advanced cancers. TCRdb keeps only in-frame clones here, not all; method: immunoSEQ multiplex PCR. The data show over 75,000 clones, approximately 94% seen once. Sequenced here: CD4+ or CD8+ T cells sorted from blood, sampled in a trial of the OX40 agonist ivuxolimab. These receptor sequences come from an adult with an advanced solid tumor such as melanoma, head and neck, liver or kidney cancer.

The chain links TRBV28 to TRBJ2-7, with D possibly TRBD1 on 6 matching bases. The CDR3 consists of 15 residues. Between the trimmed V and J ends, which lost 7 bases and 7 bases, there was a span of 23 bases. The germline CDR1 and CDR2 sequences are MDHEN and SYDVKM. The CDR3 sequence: CASTPAGAHSGEQYF. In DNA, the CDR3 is TGTGCCAGCACTCCAGCAGGGGCCCACTCTGGGGAGCAGTACTTC.

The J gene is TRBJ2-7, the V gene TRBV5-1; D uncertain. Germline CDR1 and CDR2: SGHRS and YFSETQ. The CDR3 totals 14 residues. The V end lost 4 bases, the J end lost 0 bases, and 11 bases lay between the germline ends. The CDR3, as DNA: TGCGCCAGCAGCGCTTTCGGGCGCTCCTACGAGCAGTACTTC. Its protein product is CASSAFGRSYEQYF.

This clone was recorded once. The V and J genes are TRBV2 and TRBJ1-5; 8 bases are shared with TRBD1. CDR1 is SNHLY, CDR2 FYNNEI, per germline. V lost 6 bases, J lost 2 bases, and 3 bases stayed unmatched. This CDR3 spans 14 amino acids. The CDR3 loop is CASRVTGGNQPQHF. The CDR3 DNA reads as TGTGCCAGCAGAGTGACAGGGGGCAATCAGCCCCAGCATTTT.